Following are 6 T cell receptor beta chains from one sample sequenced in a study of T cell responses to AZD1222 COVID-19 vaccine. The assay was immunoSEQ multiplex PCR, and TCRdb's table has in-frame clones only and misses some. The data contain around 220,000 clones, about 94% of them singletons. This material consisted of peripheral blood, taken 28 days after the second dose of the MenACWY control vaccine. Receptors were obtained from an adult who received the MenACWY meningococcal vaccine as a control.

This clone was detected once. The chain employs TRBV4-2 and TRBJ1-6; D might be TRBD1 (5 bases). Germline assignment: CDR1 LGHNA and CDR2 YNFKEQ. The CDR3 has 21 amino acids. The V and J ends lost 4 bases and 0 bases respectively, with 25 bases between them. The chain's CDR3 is CASSRRGSLGQIVSYNSPLHF. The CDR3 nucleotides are TGTGCCAGCAGCCGTCGGGGGTCGTTGGGTCAGATTGTCTCCTATAATTCACCCCTCCACTTT.

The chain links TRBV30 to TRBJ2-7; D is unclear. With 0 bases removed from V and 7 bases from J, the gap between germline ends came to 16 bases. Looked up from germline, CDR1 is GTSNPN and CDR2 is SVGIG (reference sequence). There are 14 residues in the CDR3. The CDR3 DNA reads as TGTGCCTGGAGTGTACCGGCAGGACGATGGGAGCAGTACTTC. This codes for CAWSVPAGRWEQYF.

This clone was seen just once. This CDR3 reads CASSLGTSEKLFF. Here the CDR3 DNA reads TGCGCCAGCAGCTTGGGGACCAGTGAAAAACTGTTTTTT. This sequence joins TRBV5-1 and TRBJ1-4; D remains unclear. The CDR3 loop spans 13 amino acids. V was shortened by 0 bases and J by 7 bases, with 7 bases between the two germline ends. CDR1 SGHRS and CDR2 YFSETQ come from the germline V gene.

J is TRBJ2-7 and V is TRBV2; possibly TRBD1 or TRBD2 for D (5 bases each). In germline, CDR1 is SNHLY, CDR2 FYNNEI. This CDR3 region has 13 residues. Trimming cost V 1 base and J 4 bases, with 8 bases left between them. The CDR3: CASSEGGIYEQYF. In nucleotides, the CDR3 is TGTGCCAGCAGTGAAGGGGGGATTTACGAGCAGTACTTC.

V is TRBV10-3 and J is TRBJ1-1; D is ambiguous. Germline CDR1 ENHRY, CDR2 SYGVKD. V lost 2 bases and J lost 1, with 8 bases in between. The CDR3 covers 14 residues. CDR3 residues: CAISEISPNTEAFF. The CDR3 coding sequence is TGTGCCATCAGTGAGATTAGTCCGAACACTGAAGCTTTCTTT.

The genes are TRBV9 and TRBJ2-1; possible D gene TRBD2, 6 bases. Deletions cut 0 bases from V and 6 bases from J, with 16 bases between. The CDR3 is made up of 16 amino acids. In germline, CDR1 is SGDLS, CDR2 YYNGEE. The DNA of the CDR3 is TGTGCCAGCAGCGTAGCTCCCCTATTGGGGGGCAATGAGCAGTTCTTC. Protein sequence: CASSVAPLLGGNEQFF.